This T cell receptor (beta chain) was sequenced during a study of blood T cell repertoires in COVID-19 (dated by TCRdb to the early 2020s). About the investigation overall: Collaborator samples came from the United States, Italy and Spain and covered acute and convalescent phases of COVID-19. The material from the prospective study consisted of cDNA or gDNA derived from T cells, B-cell-depleted T cells, or PBMCs. Deeply sampled blood TCRbeta repertoires from subjects exposed to, actively infected with, or recovered from COVID-19 were included in the dataset. A freely available public database, intended as a resource for researchers studying the immune response to SARS-CoV-2, is where the repertoires were released. Samples were obtained from the ongoing ImmuneRACE study (first 160 participants) and from 1,254 subjects provided by 6 global collaborators. Sample metadata almost always included a de-identified subject ID, COVID-19 status, age in years and sex. Where HLA class I and class II types were available, the types were taken from metadata supplied by the sample provider, not from assay-based typing. Results the study describes overall, beyond this receptor: How much clinical and demographic metadata was included differed by source and by participant, and the metadata was provided uncurated.

Trimmed from V: 4 bases; trimmed from J: 4 bases; junction bases lacking a gene match: 2. The CDR3, cysteine through phenylalanine, is 14 amino acids long. Only CDR3 DNA remains: 42 bases, in frame from the first base. CDR1 and CDR2 are read off the germline V gene as SGHRS and YFSETQ. Whole blood was collected in K2EDTA tubes by collaborating institutions according to the institutions' own protocols. For TCRbeta analysis, collaborator samples were shipped as frozen whole blood, as isolated PBMCs, or as DNA extracted from either sample type. TCRbeta CDR3 regions were amplified from genomic DNA by means of the immunoSEQ Assay, a bias-controlled multiplex PCR. The paper's processing steps were these. The number of nucleated cells in each sample was estimated from the amplification of reference gene primers within the assay. To quantify the absolute abundance of each unique TCRbeta CDR3 rearrangement, sequence reads were collapsed and filtered. For each sample, productive Simpson clonality was calculated by taking the square root of Simpson's diversity index across productive rearrangements. TCRdb holds this immuneACCESS table with in-frame rearrangements only. Some clones are missing; in checked studies, unresolved V genes explain under half, and the rest has no known cause. That table furnishes V, J and clone size, whereas the DNA furnished D and trimming. The sample data list about 88,000 clones, and about 87% of these were observed just once. The ten largest clones take up around 10% of the sample.

Concerning this clone itself: The antigen it binds to is not known. Per-base quality was not reported, and no clone a single base away is much larger than it.

The sequence was collected from a man older than 75 with acute or convalescent COVID-19. This receptor chain uses TRBV5-1 and TRBJ2-5, with 12 bases matching TRBD1. The specimen was peripheral blood. The CDR3 has the sequence CASSRGQGAETQYF. The bases are TGCGCCAGCAGCCGGGGACAGGGGGCAGAGACCCAGTACTTC.